This T cell receptor (beta chain) emerged from a study of blood T cell repertoires in COVID-19. Whole-study context: The United States, Italy and Spain were the sources of the acute and convalescent COVID-19 samples. T cells, B-cell-depleted T cells, or PBMCs supplied cDNA or gDNA.

As processed by the authors: Using reference gene primer amplification, nucleated cell counts were estimated. This table comes from immunoSEQ multiplex PCR, and its TCRdb copy is limited to in-frame clones, with some not included. The V and J calls and clone size are taken from that table; D and trimming were inferred from the DNA. This sample has approximately 140,000 clones, with around nine tenths found just once. The V segment lost 5 bases and the J segment 7 bases; nucleotides outside the gene matches: 15. The V gene's germline CDR1 is SGHTA and CDR2 FQGNSA. The CDR3 totals 17 residues. The receptor comes from a human donor in a cohort sampled during active COVID-19. This chain links TRBV7-2 with TRBJ2-1, with 9 positions matching TRBD1. Sequencing was performed on peripheral blood. The CDR3 DNA sequence: TGTGCCAGCAGCCCGAAGACAGGGGGAATTCTTTCAAATGAGCAGTTCTTC. Protein sequence: CASSPKTGGILSNEQFF.